What follows describes a single T cell receptor beta chain. Its antigen is not known. The sample originates from a study of T cell responses to AZD1222 COVID-19 vaccine. Findings and limits, study-wide: Just a handful of AZD1222 recipients tested seropositive at baseline.

Sequenced by immunoSEQ multiplex PCR; TCRdb stores in-frame clones only, minus some. The sample has 87,000 or so clones, 90% seen once. The CDR3 sequence is 16 residues long. Per the germline V gene, CDR1 is MNHEY and CDR2 is SVGAGI. Between the trimmed V and J ends, which lost 4 bases and 0 bases, there was a span of 15 bases. Material: peripheral blood, obtained on day 0 of AZD1222 vaccination. V gene TRBV6-5 combines with J gene TRBJ1-2; D unclear. This TCR came from an adult in good health. This CDR3 reads CASSSQWTPANYGYTF. Here the CDR3 DNA reads TGTGCCAGCAGTTCCCAGTGGACCCCAGCTAACTATGGCTACACCTTC.